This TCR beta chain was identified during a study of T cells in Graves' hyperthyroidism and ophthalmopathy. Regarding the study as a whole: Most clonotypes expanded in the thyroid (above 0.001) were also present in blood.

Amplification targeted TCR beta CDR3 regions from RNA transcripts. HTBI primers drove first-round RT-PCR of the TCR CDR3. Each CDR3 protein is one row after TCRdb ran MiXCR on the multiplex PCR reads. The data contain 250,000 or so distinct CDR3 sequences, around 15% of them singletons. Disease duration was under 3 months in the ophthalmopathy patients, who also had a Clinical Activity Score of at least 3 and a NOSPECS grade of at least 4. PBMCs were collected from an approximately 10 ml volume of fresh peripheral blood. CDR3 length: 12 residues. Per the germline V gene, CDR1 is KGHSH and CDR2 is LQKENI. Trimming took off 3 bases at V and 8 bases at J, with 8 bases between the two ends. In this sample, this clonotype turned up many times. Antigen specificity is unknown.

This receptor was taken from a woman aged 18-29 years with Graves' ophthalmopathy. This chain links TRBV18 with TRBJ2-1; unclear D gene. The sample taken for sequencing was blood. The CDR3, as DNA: TGTGCCAGCTCACCTTCAAGGGATGAGCAGTTCTTC. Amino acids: CASSPSRDEQFF.